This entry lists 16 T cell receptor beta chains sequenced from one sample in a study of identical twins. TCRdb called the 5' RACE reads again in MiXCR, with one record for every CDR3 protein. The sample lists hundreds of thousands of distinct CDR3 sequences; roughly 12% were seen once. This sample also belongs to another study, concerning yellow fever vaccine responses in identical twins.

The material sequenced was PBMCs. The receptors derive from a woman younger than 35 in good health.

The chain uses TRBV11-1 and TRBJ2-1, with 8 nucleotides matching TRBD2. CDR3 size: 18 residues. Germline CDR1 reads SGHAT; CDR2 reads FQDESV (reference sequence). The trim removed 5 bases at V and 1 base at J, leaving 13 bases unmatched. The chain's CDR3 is CASSKTGLAGGSYNEQFF. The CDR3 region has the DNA TGTGCCAGCAGCAAGACCGGCTTGGCGGGAGGATCCTACAATGAGCAGTTCTTC.

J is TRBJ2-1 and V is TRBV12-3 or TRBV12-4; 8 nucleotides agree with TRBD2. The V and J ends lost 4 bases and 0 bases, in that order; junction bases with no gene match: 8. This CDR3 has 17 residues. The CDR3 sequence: CASSSPGLVISYNEQFF. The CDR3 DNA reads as TGTGCCAGCAGTTCACCGGGACTAGTGATCTCCTACAATGAGCAGTTCTTC.

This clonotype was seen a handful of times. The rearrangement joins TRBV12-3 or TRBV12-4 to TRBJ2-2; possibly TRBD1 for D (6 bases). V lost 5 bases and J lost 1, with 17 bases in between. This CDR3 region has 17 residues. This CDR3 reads CASSPWTAILNTGELFF. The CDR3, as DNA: TGTGCCAGCAGTCCTTGGACAGCCATATTGAACACCGGGGAGCTGTTTTTT.

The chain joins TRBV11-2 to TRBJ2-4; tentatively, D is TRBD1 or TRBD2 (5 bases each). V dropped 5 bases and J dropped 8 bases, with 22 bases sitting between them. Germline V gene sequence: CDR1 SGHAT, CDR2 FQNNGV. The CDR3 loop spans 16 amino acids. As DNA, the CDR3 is TGTGCCAGCAGCCACGGGACCCGGCGGGTTGATTACATTCAGTACTTC. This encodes CASSHGTRRVDYIQYF.

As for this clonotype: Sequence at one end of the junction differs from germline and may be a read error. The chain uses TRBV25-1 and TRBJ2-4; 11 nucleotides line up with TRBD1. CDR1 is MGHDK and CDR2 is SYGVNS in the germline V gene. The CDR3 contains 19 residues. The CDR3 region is CASSATGTGGVLAKNVQYF. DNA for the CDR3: TGTGCCAGCAGTGCGACCGGGACAGGGGGGGTACTAGCCAAAAACGTTCAGTACTTC.

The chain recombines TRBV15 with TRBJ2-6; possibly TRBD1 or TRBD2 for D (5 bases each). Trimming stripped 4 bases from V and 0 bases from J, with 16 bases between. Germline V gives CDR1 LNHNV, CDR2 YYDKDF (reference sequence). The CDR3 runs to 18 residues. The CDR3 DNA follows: TGTGCCACCAGCACCCCCCGGGGCAGCTACTCTGGGGCCAACGTCCTGACTTTC. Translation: CATSTPRGSYSGANVLTF.

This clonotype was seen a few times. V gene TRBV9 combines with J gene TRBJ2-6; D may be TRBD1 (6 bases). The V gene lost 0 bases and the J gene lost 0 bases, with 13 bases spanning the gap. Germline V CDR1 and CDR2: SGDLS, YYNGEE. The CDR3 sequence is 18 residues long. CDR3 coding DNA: TGTGCCAGCAGCGTAGTCCCGTGGACAGACTCTGGGGCCAACGTCCTGACTTTC. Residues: CASSVVPWTDSGANVLTF.

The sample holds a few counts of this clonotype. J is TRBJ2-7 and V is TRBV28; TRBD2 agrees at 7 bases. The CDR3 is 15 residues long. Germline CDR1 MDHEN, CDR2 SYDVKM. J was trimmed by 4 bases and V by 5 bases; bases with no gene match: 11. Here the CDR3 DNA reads TGTGCCAGCAGTAGGGACTACCCCAGCCAATACGAGCAGTACTTC. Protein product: CASSRDYPSQYEQYF.

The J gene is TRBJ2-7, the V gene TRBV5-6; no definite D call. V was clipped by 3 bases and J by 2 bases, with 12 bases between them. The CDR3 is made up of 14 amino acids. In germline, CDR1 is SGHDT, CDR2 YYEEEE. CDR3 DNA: TGTGCCAGCAGCTCAAAAGGGTGGGCCTACGAGCAGTACTTC. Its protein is CASSSKGWAYEQYF.

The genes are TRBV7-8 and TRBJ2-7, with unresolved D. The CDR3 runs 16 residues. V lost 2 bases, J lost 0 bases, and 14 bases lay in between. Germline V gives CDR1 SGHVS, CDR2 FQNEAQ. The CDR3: CASSLSMSTVSYEQYF. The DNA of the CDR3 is TGTGCCAGCAGCTTATCTATGTCGACTGTCTCCTACGAGCAGTACTTC. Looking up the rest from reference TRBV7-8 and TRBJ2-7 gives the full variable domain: GAGVSQSPRYKVAKRGQDVALRCDPISGHVSLFWYQQALGQGPEFLTYFQNEAQLDKSGLPSDRFFAERPEGSVSTLKIQRTQQEDSAVYLCASSLSMSTVSYEQYFGPGTRLTVT.

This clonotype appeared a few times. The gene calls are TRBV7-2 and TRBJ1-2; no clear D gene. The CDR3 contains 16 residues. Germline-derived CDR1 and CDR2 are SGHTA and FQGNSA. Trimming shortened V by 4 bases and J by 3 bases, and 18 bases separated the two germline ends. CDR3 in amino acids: CASSSTLSGFDYGYTF. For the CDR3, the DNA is TGTGCCAGCAGCTCAACACTTTCGGGGTTTGACTATGGCTACACCTTC. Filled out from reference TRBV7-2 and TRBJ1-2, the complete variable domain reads GAGVSQSPSNKVTEKGKDVELRCDPISGHTALYWYRQSLGQGLEFLIYFQGNSAPDKSGLPSDRFSAERTGGSVSTLTIQRTQQEDSAVYLCASSSTLSGFDYGYTFGSGTRLTVV.

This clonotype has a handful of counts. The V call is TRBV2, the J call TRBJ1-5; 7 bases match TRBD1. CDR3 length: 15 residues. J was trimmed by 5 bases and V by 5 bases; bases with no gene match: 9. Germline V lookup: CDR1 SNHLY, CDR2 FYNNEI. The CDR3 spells CASSTGTAGHQPQHF. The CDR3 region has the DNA TGTGCCAGCAGTACCGGGACAGCAGGTCATCAGCCCCAGCATTTT.

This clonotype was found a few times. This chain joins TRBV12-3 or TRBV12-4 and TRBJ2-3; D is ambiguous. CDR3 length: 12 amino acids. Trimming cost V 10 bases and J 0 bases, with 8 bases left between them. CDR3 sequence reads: CATRLSTDTQYF. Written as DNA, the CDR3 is TGTGCCACCAGGTTGAGCACAGATACGCAGTATTTT.

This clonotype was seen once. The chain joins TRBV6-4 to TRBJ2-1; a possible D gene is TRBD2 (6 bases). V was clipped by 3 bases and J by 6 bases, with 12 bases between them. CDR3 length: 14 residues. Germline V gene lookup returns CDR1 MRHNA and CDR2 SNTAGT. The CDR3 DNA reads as TGTGCCAGCAGTGAGGACGGGACTCGCAATGAGCAGTTCTTC. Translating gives CASSEDGTRNEQFF.

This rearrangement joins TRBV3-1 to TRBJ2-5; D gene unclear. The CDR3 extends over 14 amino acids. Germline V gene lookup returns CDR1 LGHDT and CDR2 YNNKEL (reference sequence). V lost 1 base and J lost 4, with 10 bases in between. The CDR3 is CASSQGIFPETQYF. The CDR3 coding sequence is TGTGCCAGCAGCCAAGGGATTTTCCCAGAGACCCAGTACTTC.

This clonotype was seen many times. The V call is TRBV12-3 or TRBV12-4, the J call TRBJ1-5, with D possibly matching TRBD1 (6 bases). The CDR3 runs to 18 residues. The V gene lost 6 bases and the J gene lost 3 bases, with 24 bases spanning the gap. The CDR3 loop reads CASSSQGRGLMVNQPQHF. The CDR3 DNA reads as TGTGCCAGCAGCTCGCAGGGGAGGGGTTTAATGGTCAATCAGCCCCAGCATTTT.